The next 16 T cell receptor beta chains were all read from a single sample in a study of blood T cell repertoires in COVID-19. Method: immunoSEQ multiplex PCR; TCRdb's copy keeps in-frame clones and lacks some. The profile shows just under 50,000 clones, more than 65% of them singletons. Sample: peripheral blood. Receptors were obtained from a human donor in a cohort sampled during active COVID-19.

This rearrangement joins TRBV6-5 to TRBJ1-1; D unresolved. CDR1 is MNHEY, CDR2 SVGAGI, per germline. The germline V and J ends were trimmed by 0 bases and 2 bases, with 13 bases remaining between them. CDR3 size: 16 residues. The CDR3, as DNA: TGTGCCAGCAGTTACTCGCTTCAGGCTTCTAACACTGAAGCTTTCTTT. Residues: CASSYSLQASNTEAFF.

This clone was seen a few times. V usage is TRBV19 and J usage is TRBJ1-1; D remains ambiguous. V was shortened by 4 bases and J by 4 bases, with 19 bases between the two germline ends. The germline V gene encodes CDR1 LNHDA and CDR2 SQIVND (reference sequence). The CDR3 sequence is 16 residues long. CDR3 bases: TGTGCCAGTAGTAGGAGGAATTCCCTTATGGGCACTGAAGCTTTCTTT. Residues: CASSRRNSLMGTEAFF.

The V gene is TRBV4-2, the J gene TRBJ2-3; 13 bases match TRBD2. With 1 base clipped from V and 1 base from J, the junction kept 2 bases outside the gene matches. CDR3 length: 17 amino acids. The germline CDR1 and CDR2 sequences are LGHNA and YNFKEQ. DNA of the CDR3: TGTGCCAGCAGCCAAGGGACTAGCGGGAGTGGCACAGATACGCAGTATTTT. Translating gives CASSQGTSGSGTDTQYF.

The V call is TRBV6-1, the J call TRBJ2-5; 11 bases map to TRBD2. In germline, CDR1 is MNHNS, CDR2 SASEGT. This CDR3 region has 16 residues. V was clipped by 4 bases and J by 2 bases; unmatched bases: 6. This chain's CDR3 is CASSAHGTSGQETQYF. As DNA, the CDR3 is TGTGCCAGCAGTGCGCACGGGACTAGCGGACAAGAGACCCAGTACTTC.

This clone came up a few times. This chain links TRBV7-9 with TRBJ1-2; D unresolved. The CDR3 length is 14 residues. CDR1 is SEHNR and CDR2 is FQNEAQ in the germline V gene (reference sequence). Trimming shortened V by 0 bases and J by 3 bases, and 8 bases separated the two germline ends. The CDR3 reads CASSLAGLDYGYTF. CDR3 sequence (DNA): TGTGCCAGCAGCTTAGCAGGACTTGACTATGGCTACACCTTC. The variable domain in full, with the rest retrieved from reference TRBV7-9 and TRBJ1-2, is DTGVSQNPRHKITKRGQNVTFRCDPISEHNRLYWYRQTLGQGPEFLTYFQNEAQLEKSRLLSDRFSAERPKGSFSTLEIQRTEQGDSAMYLCASSLAGLDYGYTFGSGTRLTVV.

This chain connects TRBV5-1 to TRBJ1-2; possible D gene TRBD1, 5 bases. The CDR3 sequence is 14 residues long. V was shortened by 2 bases and J by 6 bases, with 14 bases between the two germline ends. CDR1 is SGHRS and CDR2 is YFSETQ in the germline V gene. The CDR3 sequence: CASSLGAGRDGYTF. The DNA for the CDR3 is TGCGCCAGCAGCTTAGGGGCGGGGCGCGATGGCTACACCTTC.

This clone has more than one count but fewer than ten. The rearrangement uses TRBV7-2 and TRBJ1-6, with TRBD1 as a possible D gene (6 bases). Trimming pared 2 bases from V and 10 bases from J, leaving 21 bases between. Germline values: CDR1 SGHTA, CDR2 FQGNSA. This CDR3 is 17 amino acids long. The CDR3 spells CASSLMEHAGGYSPLHF. In nucleotides, the CDR3 is TGTGCCAGCAGCTTAATGGAACATGCGGGGGGCTACTCACCCCTCCACTTT.

The V call is TRBV29-1, the J call TRBJ1-1, with D possibly matching TRBD1 (5 bases). Per germline, CDR1 SQVTM and CDR2 ANQGSEA. The CDR3 spans 13 residues. V was clipped by 8 bases and J by 0 bases, with 13 bases between them. CDR3 residues: CSPRQNMNTEAFF. CDR3 DNA: TGCAGCCCTCGACAGAACATGAACACTGAAGCTTTCTTT.

The chain carries TRBV7-9 and TRBJ2-7; 7 bases line up with TRBD1. Per the germline V gene, CDR1 is SEHNR and CDR2 is FQNEAQ (reference sequence). With 4 bases clipped from V and 2 bases from J, the junction kept 8 bases outside the gene matches. This CDR3 region has 15 residues. The CDR3 here is CASSSNPGTAYEQYF. In DNA form, the CDR3 reads TGTGCCAGCAGCTCAAACCCCGGGACAGCCTACGAGCAGTACTTC.

The table lists this clone with a count of one. The chain uses TRBV4-2 and TRBJ2-3; TRBD2 matches at 15 bases. This CDR3 is built from 19 residues. V shed 1 base and J 8 bases; nucleotides not matched to a gene: 13. The germline V gene has CDR1 LGHNA and CDR2 YNFKEQ. The CDR3 coding sequence is TGTGCCAGCAGCCAAGGGACTAGCGGGAGGGCTGGGCCGCTTATTACGCAGTATTTT. This sequence encodes CASSQGTSGRAGPLITQYF.

This rearrangement joins TRBV27 to TRBJ2-3; D perhaps matches TRBD2 (5 bases). The CDR3 contains 14 residues. Deletions cut 6 bases from V and 2 bases from J, with 12 bases between. Germline CDR1 is MNHEY and CDR2 is SMNVEV (reference sequence). CDR3 in amino acids: CASSAERATDTQYF. In nucleotides, the CDR3 is TGTGCCAGCAGCGCGGAGAGGGCCACAGATACGCAGTATTTT.

The chain uses TRBV12-3 or TRBV12-4 and TRBJ1-1; 7 nucleotides line up with TRBD1. There are 13 residues in the CDR3. Trimming at V came to 8 bases and at J to 1 base, leaving 4 bases not matched to a gene. CDR3 amino acids: CASRGQPNTEAFF. CDR3 bases: TGTGCCAGCCGGGGACAGCCGAACACTGAAGCTTTCTTT.

The J gene is TRBJ2-1, the V gene TRBV6-2 or TRBV6-3, with D maybe TRBD1 (5 bases). V was shortened by 2 bases and J by 5 bases, with 16 bases between the two germline ends. The CDR3 totals 16 residues. CDR1 and CDR2 (germline): MNHEY, SVGEGT. CDR3 residues: CASSYLRAGSDNEQFF. The CDR3 nucleotides are TGTGCCAGCAGTTACCTCAGGGCAGGGTCGGACAATGAGCAGTTCTTC.

This clone occurred a few times. This chain connects TRBV18 to TRBJ2-2, with 10 bases lining up with TRBD2. V was pared by 3 bases and J by 2 bases, with 6 bases of the junction left unmatched. Germline values: CDR1 KGHSH, CDR2 LQKENI. This CDR3 contains 17 residues. In nucleotides, the CDR3 is TGTGCCAGCTCACCTTTACTAGCGGGGAGAAACACCGGGGAGCTGTTTTTT. It codes for CASSPLLAGRNTGELFF. The whole variable domain, remainder taken from reference TRBV18 and TRBJ2-2, is NAGVMQNPRHLVRRRGQEARLRCSPMKGHSHVYWYRQLPEEGLKFMVYLQKENIIDESGMPKERFSAEFPKEGPSILRIQQVVRGDSAAYFCASSPLLAGRNTGELFFGEGSRLTVL.

The chain carries TRBV7-8 and TRBJ2-7, with D possibly TRBD2 on 5 matching bases. V lost 5 bases and J 0 bases, leaving 14 bases between the germline ends. CDR1 SGHVS and CDR2 FQNEAQ come from the germline V gene. The CDR3 runs to 15 residues. CDR3 in amino acids: CASSLGLPSSYEQYF. In DNA, the CDR3 is TGTGCCAGCAGCCTCGGACTTCCGAGCTCCTACGAGCAGTACTTC. Filled out from reference TRBV7-8 and TRBJ2-7, the complete variable domain reads GAGVSQSPRYKVAKRGQDVALRCDPISGHVSLFWYQQALGQGPEFLTYFQNEAQLDKSGLPSDRFFAERPEGSVSTLKIQRTQQEDSAVYLCASSLGLPSSYEQYFGPGTRLTVT.

The rearrangement links TRBV15 to TRBJ1-2; weak D call: TRBD1 (5 bases). Germline assignment: CDR1 LNHNV and CDR2 YYDKDF (reference sequence). The CDR3 consists of 15 residues. V dropped 5 bases and J dropped 8 bases, with 21 bases sitting between them. CDR3 sequence reads: CATSSDATALYGYTF. CDR3 sequence (DNA): TGTGCCACCAGCTCGGATGCGACAGCCCTTTACGGCTACACCTTC.